The 13 T cell receptor beta chains below were found in one sample sequenced in a study of beta chain features in type 1 diabetes. Study conclusions and caveats: Across all four CD4+ subsets, people with type 1 diabetes showed modestly shorter TCRB CDR3s.

Their recognized antigens are unknown. Sequencing targeted expressed TCRB transcripts, as all isolated RNA had been reverse transcribed. Profiling relied on immunoSEQ multiplex PCR, and the TCRdb table lists in-frame clones only, not all of them. The data show some 200,000 clones, around 15% seen once. Sample: naive CD4+ T cells from blood. Source of these receptors: a man in his thirties or forties with type 1 diabetes.

This clone has more than one count but fewer than ten. Distinct nucleotide sequences in the sample also encode this CDR3. The rearrangement links TRBV29-1 to TRBJ2-3; TRBD2 aligns across 12 bases. The CDR3 has 14 residues. With 6 bases clipped from V and 0 bases from J, the junction kept 1 base outside the gene matches. Germline assignment: CDR1 SQVTM and CDR2 ANQGSEA. CDR3 amino acids: CSVGTSGSTDTQYF. The CDR3 DNA sequence: TGCAGCGTGGGGACTAGCGGGAGCACAGATACGCAGTATTTT.

This clone came up a few times. The CDR3 nucleotides are TGCAGCGGCTCAAGCTCCTACGAGCAGTACTTC. It is translated as CSGSSSYEQYF. The genes are TRBV29-1 and TRBJ2-7; D unresolved. Germline-derived CDR1 and CDR2 are SQVTM and ANQGSEA. This CDR3 spans 11 amino acids. V lost 7 bases, J lost 0 bases, and 7 bases lay in between.

The chain employs TRBV14 and TRBJ1-2, with a possible D match to TRBD1 (6 bases). V dropped 0 bases and J dropped 2 bases, with 7 bases sitting between them. Germline values: CDR1 SGHDN, CDR2 FVKESK. This CDR3 has 14 residues. This CDR3 reads CASSQDTGNYGYTF. In nucleotides, the CDR3 is TGTGCCAGCAGCCAAGATACAGGGAACTATGGCTACACCTTC. The full variable domain, in which reference TRBV14 and TRBJ1-2 provide the parts outside the CDR3, is EAGVTQFPSHSVIEKGQTVTLRCDPISGHDNLYWYRRVMGKEIKFLLHFVKESKQDESGMPNNRFLAERTGGTYSTLKVQPAELEDSGVYFCASSQDTGNYGYTFGSGTRLTVV.

The rearrangement joins TRBV30 to TRBJ2-3; a possible D gene is TRBD2 (6 bases). V was cut by 2 bases and J by 4 bases, with 22 bases left in between. This CDR3 region has 17 residues. From germline, CDR1 is GTSNPN and CDR2 SVGIG (reference sequence). The CDR3 is CAWSRLAIHMGADTQYF. DNA of the CDR3: TGTGCCTGGAGTCGGCTAGCGATCCATATGGGCGCAGATACGCAGTATTTT.

The chain couples TRBV9 to TRBJ2-3; tentatively, D is TRBD2 (6 bases). Trimming shortened V by 0 bases and J by 11 bases, and 10 bases separated the two germline ends. This CDR3 contains 12 residues. Germline lookup yields CDR1 SGDLS and CDR2 YYNGEE. The CDR3 spells CASSVVRGGQYF. CDR3 bases: TGTGCCAGCAGCGTAGTAAGGGGAGGGCAGTATTTT. Full variable domain (missing parts from reference TRBV9 and TRBJ2-3): DSGVTQTPKHLITATGQRVTLRCSPRSGDLSVYWYQQSLDQGLQFLIQYYNGEERAKGNILERFSAQQFPDLHSELNLSSLELGDSALYFCASSVVRGGQYFGPGTRLTVL.

This clone was counted between two and nine times. The chain links TRBV29-1 to TRBJ2-1; TRBD2 aligns across 13 bases. The CDR3 is 15 amino acids. Germline V gives CDR1 SQVTM, CDR2 ANQGSEA. The junction had 9 bases not matched to a gene; V was cut back by 4 bases and J by 9 bases. CDR3 in DNA: TGCAGCGTTGCTTCCGGACTAGCGGGAGCTGGTGAGCAGTTCTTC. As protein: CSVASGLAGAGEQFF.

The chain's CDR3 is CAISANSDTQYF. The DNA for the CDR3 is TGTGCCATCAGTGCCAACTCAGATACGCAGTATTTT. This sequence joins TRBV10-3 and TRBJ2-3, with D hard to call. Per the germline V gene, CDR1 is ENHRY and CDR2 is SYGVKD. Trimming removed 4 bases at V and 4 bases at J, with 6 bases between. This CDR3 region has 12 residues.

The chain carries TRBV28 and TRBJ2-7; D is possibly TRBD1 (6 bases). Per germline, CDR1 MDHEN and CDR2 SYDVKM. V lost 6 bases and J lost 3, with 21 bases in between. The CDR3 length is 16 residues. The CDR3 nucleotides are TGTGCCAGCAGGCCCGATACAGGGCGACCGCACTACGAGCAGTACTTC. This encodes CASRPDTGRPHYEQYF. Full variable domain (remainder filled in from reference TRBV28 and TRBJ2-7): DVKVTQSSRYLVKRTGEKVFLECVQDMDHENMFWYRQDPGLGLRLIYFSYDVKMKEKGDIPEGYSVSREKKERFSLILESASTNQTSMYLCASRPDTGRPHYEQYFGPGTRLTVT.

The CDR3 protein is CASSMDVYGYTF. DNA of the CDR3: TGTGCCAGCAGCATGGACGTCTATGGCTACACCTTC. The chain carries TRBV5-4 and TRBJ1-2; D call uncertain. The CDR3 loop spans 12 amino acids. The V end lost 4 bases, the J end lost 4 bases, and 8 bases lay between the germline ends. Germline V gene lookup returns CDR1 SGHNT and CDR2 YYREEE (reference sequence).

This clone showed up just a few times. The chain uses TRBV9 and TRBJ2-1, with no clear D. Per germline, CDR1 SGDLS and CDR2 YYNGEE. The CDR3 has 16 residues. V lost 0 bases, J lost 0 bases, and 10 bases lay in between. In DNA form, the CDR3 reads TGTGCCAGCAGCGTAGGGACCGGGCGCTCCTACAATGAGCAGTTCTTC. The encoded protein is CASSVGTGRSYNEQFF.

This clone was seen more than once but under ten times. The rearrangement joins TRBV19 to TRBJ2-3, with D unclear. This CDR3 contains 13 residues. Trimming shortened V by 5 bases and J by 2 bases, and 8 bases separated the two germline ends. CDR1 and CDR2 (germline): LNHDA, SQIVND (reference sequence). The CDR3 bases are TGTGCCAGTAGTCTAACTTTCACAGATACGCAGTATTTT. It encodes CASSLTFTDTQYF.

This clone was found a few times. The rearrangement joins TRBV30 to TRBJ2-7, with D uncertain. The CDR3 length is 16 residues. Per germline, CDR1 GTSNPN and CDR2 SVGIG (reference sequence). The CDR3 loop reads CARFVLRKTDFGEQYF. Written as DNA, the CDR3 is TGTGCTCGGTTCGTTTTGCGGAAGACCGATTTTGGCGAGCAGTACTTC. The full variable domain, rest sourced from reference TRBV30 and TRBJ2-7, is SQTIHQWPATLVQPVGSPLSLECTVEGTSNPNLYWYRQAAGRGLQLLFYSVGIGQISSEVPQNLSASRPQDRQFILSSKKLLLSDSGFYLCARFVLRKTDFGEQYFGPGTRLTVT.

There are a few counts of this clone. V and J are TRBV25-1 and TRBJ1-2, with TRBD1 identical over 7 bases. Germline CDR1 reads MGHDK; CDR2 reads SYGVNS. The V segment lost 6 bases and the J segment 4 bases; nucleotides outside the gene matches: 5. The CDR3 is 13 amino acids. This chain's CDR3 is CASSVGQFYGYTF. The CDR3 coding sequence is TGTGCCAGCAGCGTGGGACAGTTCTATGGCTACACCTTC.